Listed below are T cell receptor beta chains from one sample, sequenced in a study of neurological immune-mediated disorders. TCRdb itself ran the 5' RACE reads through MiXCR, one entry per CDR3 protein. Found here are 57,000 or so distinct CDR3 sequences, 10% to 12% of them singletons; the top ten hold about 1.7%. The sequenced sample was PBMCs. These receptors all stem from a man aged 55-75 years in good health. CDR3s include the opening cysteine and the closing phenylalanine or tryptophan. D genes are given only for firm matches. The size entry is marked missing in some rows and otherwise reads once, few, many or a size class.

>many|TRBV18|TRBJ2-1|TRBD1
TGTGCCAGCTCACCACCTAACCAGGGGGCTTTGGATGAGCAGTTCTTC
CASSPPNQGALDEQFF
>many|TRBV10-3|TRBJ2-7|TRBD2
TGTGCCATCAGTGCGGGGAGGGGCTACGAGCAGTACTTC
CAISAGRGYEQYF
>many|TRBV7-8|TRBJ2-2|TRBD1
TGTGCCAGCAGCGGGACAGCGAACACCGGGGAGCTGTTTTTT
CASSGTANTGELFF
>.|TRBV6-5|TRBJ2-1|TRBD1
TGTGCCAGCAGTGAGTCCGGGACAGGAATCTACAATGAGCAGTTCTTC
CASSESGTGIYNEQFF
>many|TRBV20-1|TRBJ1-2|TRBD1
TGCAGTGCTAGAGGACAGGGGCAGGCCTCTAACTATGGCTACACCTTC
CSARGQGQASNYGYTF
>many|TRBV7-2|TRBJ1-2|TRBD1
TGTGCCAGCAGCTCCTGGACAGGGGGCTCCGGCGGCTACACCTTC
CASSSWTGGSGGYTF
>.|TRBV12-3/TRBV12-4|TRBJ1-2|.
TGTGCCAGCAGCCAGGACATGCTCCTCTATGGCTACACCTTC
CASSQDMLLYGYTF
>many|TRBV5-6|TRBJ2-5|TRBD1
TGTGCCAGCAGCGGACTGGGACAGAGAAAAGAGACCCAGTACTTC
CASSGLGQRKETQYF
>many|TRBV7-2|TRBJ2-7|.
TGTGCCAGCAGCCCTCGTGGCGACGAGCAGTACTTC
CASSPRGDEQYF
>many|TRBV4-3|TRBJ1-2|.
TGCGCCAGCAGCTACGACACGAGTAACTATGGCTACACCTTC
CASSYDTSNYGYTF
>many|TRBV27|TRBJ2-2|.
TGTGCCAGCAGCCTTCAAGCGCGGCGCTCCACCGGGGAGCTGTTTTTT
CASSLQARRSTGELFF
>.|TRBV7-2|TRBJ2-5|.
TGTGCCAGCAGCCCCACGCGAAGTGAGACCCAGTACTTC
CASSPTRSETQYF
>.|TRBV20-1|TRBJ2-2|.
TGCAGTGCTAGCCCCTGGGGGTCCCTCACCGGGGAGCTGTTTTTT
CSASPWGSLTGELFF
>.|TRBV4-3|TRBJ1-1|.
TGCGCCAGCAGCCGCAGGGGAATCAGGACTTTCTTT
CASSRRGIRTFF
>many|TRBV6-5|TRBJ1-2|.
TGTGCCAGCAGTTCCACCTGGACAGCCTTCTATGGCTACACCTTC
CASSSTWTAFYGYTF
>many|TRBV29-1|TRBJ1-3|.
TGCAGCGTTGAACGGGGAGGAAACACCATATATTTT
CSVERGGNTIYF
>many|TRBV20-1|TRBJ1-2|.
TGCAGTGCTAGAGATAGGGCCCATGAATATGGCTACACCTTC
CSARDRAHEYGYTF
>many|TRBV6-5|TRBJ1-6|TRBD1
TGTGCCAGCAGAATAACCGGGACAGGGGATTCACCCCTCCACTTT
CASRITGTGDSPLHF
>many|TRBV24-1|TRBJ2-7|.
TGTGCCACCAGCCGAGGGAGCTCCTACGAGCAGTACTTC
CATSRGSSYEQYF